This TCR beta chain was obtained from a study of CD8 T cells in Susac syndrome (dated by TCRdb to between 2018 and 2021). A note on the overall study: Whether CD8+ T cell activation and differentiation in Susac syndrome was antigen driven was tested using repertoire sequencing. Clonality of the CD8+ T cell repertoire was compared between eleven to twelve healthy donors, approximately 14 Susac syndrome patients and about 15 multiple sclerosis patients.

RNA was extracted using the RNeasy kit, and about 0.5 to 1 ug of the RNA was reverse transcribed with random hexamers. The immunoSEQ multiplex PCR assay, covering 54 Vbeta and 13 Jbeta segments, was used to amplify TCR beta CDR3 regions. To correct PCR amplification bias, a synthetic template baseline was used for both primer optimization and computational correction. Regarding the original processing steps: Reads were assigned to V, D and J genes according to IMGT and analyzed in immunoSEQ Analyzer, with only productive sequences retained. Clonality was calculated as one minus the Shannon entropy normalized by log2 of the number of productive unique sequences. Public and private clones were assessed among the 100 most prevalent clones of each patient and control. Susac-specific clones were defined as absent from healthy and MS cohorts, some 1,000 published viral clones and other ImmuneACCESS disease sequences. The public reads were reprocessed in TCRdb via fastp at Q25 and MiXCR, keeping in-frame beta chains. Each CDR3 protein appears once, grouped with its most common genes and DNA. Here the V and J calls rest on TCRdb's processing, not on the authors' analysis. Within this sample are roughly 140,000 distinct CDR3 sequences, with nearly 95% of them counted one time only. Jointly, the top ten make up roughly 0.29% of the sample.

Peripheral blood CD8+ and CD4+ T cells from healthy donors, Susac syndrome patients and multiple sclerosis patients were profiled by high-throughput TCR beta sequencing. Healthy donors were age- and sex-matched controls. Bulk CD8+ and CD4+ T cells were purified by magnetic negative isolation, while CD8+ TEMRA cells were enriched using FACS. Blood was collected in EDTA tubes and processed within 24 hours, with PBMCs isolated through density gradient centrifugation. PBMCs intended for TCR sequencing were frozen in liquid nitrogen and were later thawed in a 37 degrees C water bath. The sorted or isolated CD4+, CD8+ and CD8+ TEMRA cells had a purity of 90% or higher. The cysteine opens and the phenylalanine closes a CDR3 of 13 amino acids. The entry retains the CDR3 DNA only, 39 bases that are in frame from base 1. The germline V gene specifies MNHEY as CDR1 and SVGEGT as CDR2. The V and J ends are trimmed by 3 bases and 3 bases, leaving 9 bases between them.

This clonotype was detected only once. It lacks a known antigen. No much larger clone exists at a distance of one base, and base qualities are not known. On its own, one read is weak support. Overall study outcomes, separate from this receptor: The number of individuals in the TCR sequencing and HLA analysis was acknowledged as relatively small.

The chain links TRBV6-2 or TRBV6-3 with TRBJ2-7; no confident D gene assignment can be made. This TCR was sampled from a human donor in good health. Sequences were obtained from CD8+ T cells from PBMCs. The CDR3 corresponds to CASSYVLNYEQYF. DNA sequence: TGTGCCAGCAGTTATGTCCTTAACTACGAGCAGTACTTC.